The present T cell receptor (beta chain) was sequenced within a study of cytomegalovirus exposure and HLA in healthy donors. General study findings and limits: Most TCR sequences were rare, but some public TCRs occurred in many donors. An analysis that was carried out later associated some 17,000 TCR beta sequences with HLA alleles at 0.05 false discovery rate.

This PCR relied on a set of 60 Vbeta primers and 13 Jbeta primers. Sequenced by immunoSEQ multiplex PCR; TCRdb stores in-frame clones only, minus some. The sample holds about 130,000 clones; approximately 85% are singletons and the top ten take under 2%. A remark on this clone: Its antigen is still unknown.

This CDR3 is built from 14 residues. The germline V gene encodes CDR1 MNHEY and CDR2 SVGAGI. J was trimmed by 5 bases and V by 6 bases; bases with no gene match: 9. The receptor comes from a boy under 18 in good health and CMV-seronegative. The rearrangement joins TRBV6-5 to TRBJ1-2, with 7 bases identical to TRBD1. Specimen: PBMCs. The CDR3 reads CASSRQGSTYGYTF. CDR3 nucleotides: TGTGCCAGCAGCCGACAGGGTTCGACTTATGGCTACACCTTC.